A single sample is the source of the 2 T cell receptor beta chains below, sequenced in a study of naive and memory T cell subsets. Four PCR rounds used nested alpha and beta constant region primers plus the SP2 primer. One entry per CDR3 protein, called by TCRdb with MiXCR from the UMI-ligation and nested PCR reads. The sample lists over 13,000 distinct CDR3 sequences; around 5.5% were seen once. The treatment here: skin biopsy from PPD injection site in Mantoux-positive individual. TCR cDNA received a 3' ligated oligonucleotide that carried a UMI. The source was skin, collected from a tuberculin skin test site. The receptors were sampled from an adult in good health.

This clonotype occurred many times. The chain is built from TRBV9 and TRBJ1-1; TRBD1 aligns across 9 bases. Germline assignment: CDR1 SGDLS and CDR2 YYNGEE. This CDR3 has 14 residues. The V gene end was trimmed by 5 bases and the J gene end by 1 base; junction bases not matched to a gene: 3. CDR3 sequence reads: CASRGTGSNTEAFF. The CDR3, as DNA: TGTGCCAGCAGGGGGACAGGGTCGAACACTGAAGCTTTCTTT.

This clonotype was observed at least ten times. The CDR3 spells CASSVTGGQSYEQYF. In DNA form, the CDR3 reads TGTGCCAGCAGCGTCACAGGGGGCCAGTCCTACGAGCAGTACTTC. The chain has TRBV5-5 and TRBJ2-7; 9 nucleotides line up with TRBD1. The trim removed 4 bases at V and 1 base at J, leaving 6 bases unmatched. Germline CDR1 is SGHKS and CDR2 is YYEKEE (reference sequence). The CDR3 consists of 15 residues.